This T cell receptor (beta chain) was retrieved from a study of T cells in Graves' hyperthyroidism and ophthalmopathy. This clonotype has at least ten counts. Its matching antigen is unknown. Study results and caveats: Most thyroid clonotypes that were expanded above 0.001 also turned up in blood.

The CDR3 consists of 14 residues. V was clipped by 6 bases and J by 0 bases, with 9 bases between them. RNA transcripts yielded amplified TCR beta CDR3 regions. Using the HTBI primer set, a first-round RT-PCR was run on the TCR CDR3. Via MiXCR, TCRdb re-called the multiplex PCR reads, giving one row per CDR3 protein. The top ten clones hold approximately 8.7% of a sample with hundreds of thousands of distinct CDR3 sequences, 35% to 40% of them seen once. This TCR came from a man younger than 35 with Graves' hyperthyroidism. The sample consisted of blood. The chain joins TRBV12-3 or TRBV12-4 to TRBJ1-5; D not certain. The CDR3 coding sequence is TGTGCCAGCAGCTTACGGGTTAGCAATCAGCCCCAGCATTTT. Translation: CASSLRVSNQPQHF.